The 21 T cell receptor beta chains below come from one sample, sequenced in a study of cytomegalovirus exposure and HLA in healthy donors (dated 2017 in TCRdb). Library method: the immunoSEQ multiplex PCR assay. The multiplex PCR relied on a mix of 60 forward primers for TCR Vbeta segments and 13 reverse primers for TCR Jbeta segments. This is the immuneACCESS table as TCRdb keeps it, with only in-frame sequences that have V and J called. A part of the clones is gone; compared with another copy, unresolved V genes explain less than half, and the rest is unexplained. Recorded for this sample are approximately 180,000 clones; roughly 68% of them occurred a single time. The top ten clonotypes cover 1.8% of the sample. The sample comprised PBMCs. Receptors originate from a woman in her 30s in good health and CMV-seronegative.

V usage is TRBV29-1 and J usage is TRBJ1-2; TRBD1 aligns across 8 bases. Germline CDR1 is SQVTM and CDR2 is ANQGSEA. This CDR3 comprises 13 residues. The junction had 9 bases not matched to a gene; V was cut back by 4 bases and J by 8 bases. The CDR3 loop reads CSVVRQGRQGYTF. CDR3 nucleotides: TGCAGCGTTGTGCGACAGGGGAGGCAGGGCTACACCTTC. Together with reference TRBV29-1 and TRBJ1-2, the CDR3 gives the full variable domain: SAVISQKPSRDICQRGTSLTIQCQVDSQVTMMFWYRQQPGQSLTLIATANQGSEATYESGFVIDKFPISRPNLTFSTLTVSNMSPEDSSIYLCSVVRQGRQGYTFGSGTRLTVV.

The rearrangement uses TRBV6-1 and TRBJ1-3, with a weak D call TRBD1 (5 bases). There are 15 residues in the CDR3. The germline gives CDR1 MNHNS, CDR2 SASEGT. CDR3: CVTSTVPLSGNTIYF. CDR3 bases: TGTGTCACCTCGACAGTACCCCTGTCTGGAAACACCATATATTTT.

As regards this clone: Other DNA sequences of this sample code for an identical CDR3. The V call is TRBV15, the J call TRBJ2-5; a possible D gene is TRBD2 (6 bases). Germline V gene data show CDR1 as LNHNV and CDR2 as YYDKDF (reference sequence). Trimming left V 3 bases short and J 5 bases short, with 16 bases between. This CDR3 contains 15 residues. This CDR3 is CATSRDLGGRETQYF. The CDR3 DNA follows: TGTGCCACCAGCAGGGACCTCGGGGGTCGGGAGACCCAGTACTTC.

The CDR3 is CASSKTALDTEAFF. In DNA, the CDR3 is TGTGCCAGCAGTAAGACAGCCCTGGACACTGAAGCTTTCTTT. The chain employs TRBV7-9 and TRBJ1-1; D perhaps matches TRBD1 (5 bases). In germline, CDR1 is SEHNR, CDR2 FQNEAQ (reference sequence). V was clipped by 6 bases and J by 3 bases, with 14 bases between them. The CDR3 length is 14 residues.

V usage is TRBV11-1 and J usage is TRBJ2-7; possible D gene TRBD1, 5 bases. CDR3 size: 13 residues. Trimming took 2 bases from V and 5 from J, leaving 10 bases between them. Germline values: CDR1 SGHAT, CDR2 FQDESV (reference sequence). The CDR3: CASSLPPGNEQYF. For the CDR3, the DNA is TGTGCCAGCAGCTTACCCCCAGGGAACGAGCAGTACTTC.

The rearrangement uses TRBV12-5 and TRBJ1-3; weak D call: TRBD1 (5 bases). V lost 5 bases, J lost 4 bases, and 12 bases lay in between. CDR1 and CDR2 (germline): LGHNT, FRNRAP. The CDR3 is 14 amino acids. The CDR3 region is CASGTGQFGNTIYF. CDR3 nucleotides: TGTGCTAGTGGTACAGGACAATTCGGAAACACCATATATTTT.

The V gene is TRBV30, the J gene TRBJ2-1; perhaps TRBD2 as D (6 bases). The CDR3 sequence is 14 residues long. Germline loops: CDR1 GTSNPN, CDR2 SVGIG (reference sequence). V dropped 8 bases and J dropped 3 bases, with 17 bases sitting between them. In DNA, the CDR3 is TGTGCCCGCGGGGAAGGGACGGTCTACAATGAGCAGTTCTTC. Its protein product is CARGEGTVYNEQFF.

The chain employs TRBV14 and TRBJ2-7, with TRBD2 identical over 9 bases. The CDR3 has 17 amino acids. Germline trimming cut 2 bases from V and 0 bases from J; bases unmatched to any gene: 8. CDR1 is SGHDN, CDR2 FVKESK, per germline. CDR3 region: CASSQSMTSGNSYEQYF. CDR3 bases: TGTGCCAGCAGCCAATCTATGACTAGCGGAAACTCCTACGAGCAGTACTTC.

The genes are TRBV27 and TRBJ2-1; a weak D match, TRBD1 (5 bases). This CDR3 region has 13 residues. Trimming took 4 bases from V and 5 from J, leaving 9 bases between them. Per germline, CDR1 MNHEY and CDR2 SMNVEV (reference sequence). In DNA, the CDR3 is TGTGCCAGCAGTTCCACGACAGACAATGAGCAGTTCTTC. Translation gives CASSSTTDNEQFF.

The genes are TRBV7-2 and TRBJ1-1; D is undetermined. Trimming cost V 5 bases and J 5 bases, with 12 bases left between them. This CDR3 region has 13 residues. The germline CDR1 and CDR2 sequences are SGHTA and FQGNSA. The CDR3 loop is CASSTSQSTEAFF. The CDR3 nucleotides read TGTGCCAGCAGCACCTCACAGAGTACTGAAGCTTTCTTT. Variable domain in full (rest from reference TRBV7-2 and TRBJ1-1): GAGVSQSPSNKVTEKGKDVELRCDPISGHTALYWYRQSLGQGLEFLIYFQGNSAPDKSGLPSDRFSAERTGGSVSTLTIQRTQQEDSAVYLCASSTSQSTEAFFGQGTRLTVV.

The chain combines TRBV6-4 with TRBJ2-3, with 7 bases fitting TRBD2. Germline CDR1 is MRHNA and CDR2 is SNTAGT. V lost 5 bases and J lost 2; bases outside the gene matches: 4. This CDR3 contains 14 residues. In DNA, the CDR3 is TGTGCCAGCAGTCCTAGCGGAGACACAGATACGCAGTATTTT. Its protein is CASSPSGDTDTQYF.

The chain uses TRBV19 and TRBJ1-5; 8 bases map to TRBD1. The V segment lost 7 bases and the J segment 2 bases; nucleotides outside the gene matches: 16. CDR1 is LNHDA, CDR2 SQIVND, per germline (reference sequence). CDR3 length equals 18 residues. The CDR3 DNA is TGTGCCAGTACCCTAGATCCAGGGGGCGGAGTGGGCAATCAGCCCCAGCATTTT. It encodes CASTLDPGGGVGNQPQHF.

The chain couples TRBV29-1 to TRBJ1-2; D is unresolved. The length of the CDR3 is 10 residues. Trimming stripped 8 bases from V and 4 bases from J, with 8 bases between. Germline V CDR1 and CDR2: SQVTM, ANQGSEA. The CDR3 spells CSTYFYGYTF. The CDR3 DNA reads TGCAGCACCTATTTCTATGGCTACACCTTC.

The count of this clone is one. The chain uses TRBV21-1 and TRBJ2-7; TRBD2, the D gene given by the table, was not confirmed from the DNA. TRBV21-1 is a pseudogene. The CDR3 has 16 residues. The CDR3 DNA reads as TGTGCCAGCAGCAAAGAGGAGGCAGGTGGAGCCGGCGAGCAGTACTTC. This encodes CASSKEEAGGAGEQYF.

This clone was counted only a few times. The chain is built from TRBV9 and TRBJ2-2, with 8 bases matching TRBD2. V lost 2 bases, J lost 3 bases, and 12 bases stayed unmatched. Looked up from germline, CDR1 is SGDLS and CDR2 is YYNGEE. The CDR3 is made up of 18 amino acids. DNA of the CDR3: TGTGCCAGCAGCGTGTCGGGGGGGAGGCCTCCTTACACCGGGGAGCTGTTTTTT. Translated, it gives CASSVSGGRPPYTGELFF.

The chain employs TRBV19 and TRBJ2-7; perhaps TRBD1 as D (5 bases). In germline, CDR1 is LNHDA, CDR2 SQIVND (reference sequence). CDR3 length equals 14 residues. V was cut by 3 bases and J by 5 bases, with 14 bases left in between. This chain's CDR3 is CASSIWGRTDEQYF. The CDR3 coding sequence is TGTGCCAGTAGTATTTGGGGCAGGACGGACGAGCAGTACTTC.

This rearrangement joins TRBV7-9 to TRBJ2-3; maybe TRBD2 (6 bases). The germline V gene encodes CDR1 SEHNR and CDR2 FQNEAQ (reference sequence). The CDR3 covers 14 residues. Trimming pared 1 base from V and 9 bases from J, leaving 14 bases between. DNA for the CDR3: TGTGCCAGCAGCTTAGGGGACTCTCGAGGGACGCAGTATTTT. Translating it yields CASSLGDSRGTQYF.

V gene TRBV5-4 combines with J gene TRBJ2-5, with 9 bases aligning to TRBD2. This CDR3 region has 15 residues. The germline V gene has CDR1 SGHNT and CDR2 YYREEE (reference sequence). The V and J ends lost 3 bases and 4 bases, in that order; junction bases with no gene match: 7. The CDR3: CASSSGLAIGETQYF. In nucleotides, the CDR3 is TGTGCCAGCAGCTCGGGACTAGCAATAGGAGAGACCCAGTACTTC.

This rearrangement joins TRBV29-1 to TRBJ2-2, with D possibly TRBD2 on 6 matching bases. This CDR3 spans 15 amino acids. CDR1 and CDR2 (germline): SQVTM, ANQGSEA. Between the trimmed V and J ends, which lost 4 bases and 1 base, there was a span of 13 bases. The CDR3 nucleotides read TGCAGCGTTGGGCCCCAGGGAGGGAACACCGGGGAGCTGTTTTTT. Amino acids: CSVGPQGGNTGELFF.

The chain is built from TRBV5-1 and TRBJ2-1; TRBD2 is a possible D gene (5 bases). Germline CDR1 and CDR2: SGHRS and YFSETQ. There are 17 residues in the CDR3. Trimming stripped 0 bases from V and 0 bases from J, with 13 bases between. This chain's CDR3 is CASSLEISGPSYNEQFF. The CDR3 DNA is TGCGCCAGCAGCTTGGAAATAAGCGGTCCCTCCTACAATGAGCAGTTCTTC.

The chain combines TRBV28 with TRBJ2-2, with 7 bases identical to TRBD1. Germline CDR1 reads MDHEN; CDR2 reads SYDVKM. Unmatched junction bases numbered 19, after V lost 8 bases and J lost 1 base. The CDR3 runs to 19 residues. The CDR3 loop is CASSNKDRSIGLNTGELFF. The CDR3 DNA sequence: TGTGCCAGCTCAAACAAGGACAGGAGTATCGGATTGAACACCGGGGAGCTGTTTTTT.